Many counts were recorded for the clone carrying this T cell receptor (beta chain). Its specificity is unknown. RNA transcripts were the template for amplifying TCR beta CDR3 regions. HTBI primers drove first-round RT-PCR of the TCR CDR3. TCRdb re-analysed the multiplex PCR reads in MiXCR, keeping a single row per CDR3 protein. This sample has 250,000 or so distinct CDR3 sequences, with about 15% found just once. This sample is drawn from a study of T cells in Graves' hyperthyroidism and ophthalmopathy. Whole-study findings and limits: A model built on 13 V-J features separated ophthalmopathy from stable hyperthyroidism.

Per the germline V gene, CDR1 is DFQATT and CDR2 is SNEGSKA (reference sequence). Trimming removed 2 bases at V and 4 bases at J, with 17 bases between. The CDR3 is 15 amino acids. Those with hyperthyroidism were 18 to 65 years old, newly diagnosed, and ill for under 2 months. The chain couples TRBV20-1 to TRBJ1-2; D is ambiguous. Sequenced: blood. The receptor's source is a woman between 45 and 65 years old with Graves' hyperthyroidism that later progressed to Graves' ophthalmopathy. In DNA form, the CDR3 reads TGCAGTGCTAGAAACCCCGGGATCCCTGGCTATGGCTACACCTTC. Encoded protein: CSARNPGIPGYGYTF.